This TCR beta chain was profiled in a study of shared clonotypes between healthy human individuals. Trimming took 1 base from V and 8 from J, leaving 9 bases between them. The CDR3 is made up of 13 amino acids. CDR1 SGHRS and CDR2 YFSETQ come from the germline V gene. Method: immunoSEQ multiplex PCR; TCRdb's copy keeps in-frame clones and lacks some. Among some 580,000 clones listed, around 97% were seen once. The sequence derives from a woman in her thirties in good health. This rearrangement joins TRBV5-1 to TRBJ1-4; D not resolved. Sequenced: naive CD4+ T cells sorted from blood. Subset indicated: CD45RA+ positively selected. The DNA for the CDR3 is TGCGCCAGCAGCTTGCAGGTCTCCGAAAAACTGTTTTTT. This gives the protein CASSLQVSEKLFF.